This T cell receptor (beta chain) comes out of a study of T-cell reconstitution after alpha-beta-depleted transplantation in children listed by TCRdb under 2016. Broadly, across the study: The study quantitatively tracked T-cell immune reconstitution after TCRalphabeta/CD19-depleted allogeneic hematopoietic cell transplantation in children using TCR repertoire profiling.

This clonotype has at least ten counts. It lacks a known antigen. No much larger clonotype is one base removed from it; base qualities were not supplied. The library was produced with PCR. The instrument was an Illumina HiSeq 2500. To normalize quantification of the TCRbeta repertoire, the TCR libraries were built with molecular barcoding that relied on unique molecular identifiers. TCRdb's own reprocessing of the public reads used fastp at Q25 and MiXCR and kept productive beta chains. Rows are unified per CDR3 protein, each entry keeping the most common DNA and genes. Within this sample are fewer than 250,000 distinct CDR3 sequences, with around 7.5% of them counted one time only. Jointly, the top ten make up almost 6.5% of the sample. The research as a whole found: In some patients, the high TCRbeta diversity seen at day 60 was put down to recipient T cells and intrathymic progenitors that had survived conditioning. The frequencies of hyperexpanded clones fell over the following months, and after one year, T-cell counts and TCRbeta diversity were mostly attributed to newly produced T cells. The apparently early recovery of alphabetaT-cell counts about two months after transplant reportedly depended on only several hundred rapidly expanded clones that came from non-depleted graft cells.

V has 6 bases trimmed and J has 5 bases trimmed; junction bases matching no gene number 6. Spanning cysteine to phenylalanine, the CDR3 consists of 14 amino acids. The entry retains the CDR3 DNA only, 42 bases that are in frame from base 1. Sequences ENHRY (CDR1) and SYGVKD (CDR2) are obtained from the germline V gene. The meaning of the sample's treatment or condition label: allogeneic hematopoietic cell transplantation with graft depleted of TCRalphabeta T cells and CD19 B cells. TCRalphabeta/CD19-depleted allogeneic hematopoietic cell grafts were given to the transplant recipients, all of whom were children.

The TCR comes from a male patient younger than 18 who had a stem cell transplant for acute lymphoblastic leukemia, so the T cells may come from the graft donor. The chain is encoded by TRBV10-3 joined to TRBJ2-5, with 10 bases matching TRBD2. The input for sequencing was PBMCs, mostly from graft donor cells, taken 180 days after TCRalphabeta/CD19-depleted stem cell transplant. The CDR3 has the sequence CAIRSGGARETQYF. The DNA is as follows: TGTGCCATCAGAAGCGGGGGGGCTCGCGAGACCCAGTACTTC.